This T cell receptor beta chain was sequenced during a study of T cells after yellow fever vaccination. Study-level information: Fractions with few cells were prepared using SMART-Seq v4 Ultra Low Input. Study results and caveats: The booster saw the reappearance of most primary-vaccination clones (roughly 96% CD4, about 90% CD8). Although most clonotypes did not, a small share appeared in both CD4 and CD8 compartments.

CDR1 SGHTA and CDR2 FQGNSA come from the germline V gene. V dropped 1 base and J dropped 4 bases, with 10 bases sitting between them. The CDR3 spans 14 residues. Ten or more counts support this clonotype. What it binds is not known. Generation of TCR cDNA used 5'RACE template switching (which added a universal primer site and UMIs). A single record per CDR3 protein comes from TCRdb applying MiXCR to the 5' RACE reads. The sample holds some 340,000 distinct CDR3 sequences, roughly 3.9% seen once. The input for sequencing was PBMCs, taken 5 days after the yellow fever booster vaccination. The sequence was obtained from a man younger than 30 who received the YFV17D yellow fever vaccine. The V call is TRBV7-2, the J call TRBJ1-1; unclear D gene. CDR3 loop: CASSLGLWTTEAFF. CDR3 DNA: TGTGCCAGCAGCTTAGGTCTCTGGACCACTGAAGCTTTCTTT.